A selection of T cell receptor beta chains follows, all from one sample in a study of T cell repertoires in cytomegalovirus infection. One entry per CDR3 protein results from TCRdb running MiXCR on the reads. The table includes about 740,000 distinct CDR3 sequences, 30% to 40% detected once. These TCRs' antigens remain unknown. This specimen was cultured PBMCs, taken from culture after CMV antigen stimulation. Source of these receptors: a human donor in good health (CMV status not recorded). Some clones in this sample may be carry-over from other donors' samples. Both conserved end residues are part of each CDR3. The order of the fields is V gene, J gene, clone size, D gene, CDR3 protein, CDR3 DNA. The D gene is left open where the match is weak. The size of a clone is reported for some rows only, either as once, few or many, or as a class for expanded clones.

V gene: TRBV24-1; J gene: TRBJ2-2; clone size: -; D gene: TRBD1; CDR3 protein: CATSDTRTGGNGELFF; CDR3 DNA: TGTGCCACCAGTGACACTCGGACAGGGGGCAACGGGGAGCTGTTTTTT
V gene: TRBV12-3/TRBV12-4; J gene: TRBJ1-2; clone size: -; D gene: -; CDR3 protein: CASRAPGVNYGYTF; CDR3 DNA: TGTGCCAGCAGGGCCCCCGGGGTTAACTATGGCTACACCTTC
V gene: TRBV7-6; J gene: TRBJ2-1; clone size: few; D gene: -; CDR3 protein: CASSLGEGSSYNEQFF; CDR3 DNA: TGTGCCAGCAGCTTAGGAGAGGGGAGCTCCTACAATGAGCAGTTCTTC
V gene: TRBV7-9; J gene: TRBJ2-3; clone size: -; D gene: -; CDR3 protein: CASSFLTGVATDTQYF; CDR3 DNA: TGTGCCAGCAGCTTTCTCACGGGTGTGGCCACAGATACGCAGTATTTT
V gene: TRBV4-2; J gene: TRBJ1-1; clone size: few; D gene: -; CDR3 protein: CASSQDPYGGHTEAFF; CDR3 DNA: TGTGCCAGCAGCCAAGATCCTTATGGGGGTCACACTGAAGCTTTCTTT
V gene: TRBV15; J gene: TRBJ2-5; clone size: -; D gene: -; CDR3 protein: CATSRDRGAGDF; CDR3 DNA: TGTGCCACCAGCAGAGATAGGGGGGCCGGGGACTTC
V gene: TRBV6-6; J gene: TRBJ1-2; clone size: few; D gene: -; CDR3 protein: CASSAWDIANYGYTF; CDR3 DNA: TGTGCCAGCAGTGCCTGGGACATAGCTAACTATGGCTACACCTTC
V gene: TRBV4-1; J gene: TRBJ2-2; clone size: -; D gene: TRBD2; CDR3 protein: CASSRTSGGGNTGELFF; CDR3 DNA: TGCGCCAGCAGCCGGACTAGCGGGGGCGGGAACACCGGGGAGCTGTTTTTT
V gene: TRBV4-1; J gene: TRBJ2-2; clone size: -; D gene: -; CDR3 protein: CASRRIGDTGELFF; CDR3 DNA: TGCGCCAGCAGAAGGATAGGGGACACCGGGGAGCTGTTTTTT
V gene: TRBV7-6; J gene: TRBJ2-1; clone size: many; D gene: TRBD2; CDR3 protein: CASSLASGLATINEQFF; CDR3 DNA: TGTGCCAGCAGCTTAGCCTCCGGACTAGCCACCATCAATGAGCAGTTCTTC
V gene: TRBV12-3/TRBV12-4; J gene: TRBJ1-1; clone size: few; D gene: -; CDR3 protein: CASSFSPGALAEAFF; CDR3 DNA: TGTGCCAGCAGTTTTAGTCCGGGGGCTCTAGCTGAAGCTTTCTTT
V gene: TRBV6-6; J gene: TRBJ2-1; clone size: -; D gene: -; CDR3 protein: CASSPPAGRVSYNEQFF; CDR3 DNA: TGTGCCAGCAGTCCTCCTGCGGGCAGGGTCTCCTACAATGAGCAGTTCTTC
V gene: TRBV20-1; J gene: TRBJ1-1; clone size: -; D gene: TRBD1; CDR3 protein: CSATGQGENTEAFF; CDR3 DNA: TGCAGTGCAACCGGACAGGGGGAGAACACTGAAGCTTTCTTT
V gene: TRBV5-1; J gene: TRBJ2-5; clone size: many; D gene: TRBD1; CDR3 protein: CASGTGRQETQYF; CDR3 DNA: TGCGCCAGCGGGACAGGGAGACAAGAGACCCAGTACTTC
V gene: TRBV12-3/TRBV12-4; J gene: TRBJ2-7; clone size: -; D gene: TRBD1; CDR3 protein: CASSGTTGQEESSYEQYF; CDR3 DNA: TGTGCCAGCAGTGGGACCACCGGACAGGAAGAGTCCTCCTACGAGCAGTACTTC
V gene: TRBV4-1; J gene: TRBJ2-7; clone size: few; D gene: TRBD1; CDR3 protein: CASSQGGQGFHEQYF; CDR3 DNA: TGCGCCAGCAGCCAAGGGGGACAGGGGTTCCACGAGCAGTACTTC
V gene: TRBV7-8; J gene: TRBJ2-7; clone size: -; D gene: TRBD2; CDR3 protein: CASSESGTSGIHEQYF; CDR3 DNA: TGTGCCAGCAGCGAATCAGGGACTAGCGGGATTCACGAGCAGTACTTC
V gene: TRBV7-2; J gene: TRBJ1-5; clone size: few; D gene: -; CDR3 protein: CASSLEAWGAQHF; CDR3 DNA: TGTGCCAGCAGCTTAGAGGCTTGGGGGGCCCAGCATTTT
V gene: TRBV7-9; J gene: TRBJ2-2; clone size: few; D gene: -; CDR3 protein: CASRHGGTGELFF; CDR3 DNA: TGTGCCAGCAGGCATGGGGGCACCGGGGAGCTGTTTTTT
V gene: TRBV20-1; J gene: TRBJ1-1; clone size: -; D gene: -; CDR3 protein: CSAALTRGITEAFF; CDR3 DNA: TGCAGTGCTGCACTCACGCGAGGGATCACTGAAGCTTTCTTT
V gene: TRBV12-3/TRBV12-4; J gene: TRBJ1-2; clone size: once; D gene: -; CDR3 protein: CATTQVGGSYGYTF; CDR3 DNA: TGTGCCACCACCCAAGTGGGGGGCAGCTATGGCTACACCTTC
V gene: TRBV2; J gene: TRBJ1-1; clone size: -; D gene: -; CDR3 protein: CASSEGQLAFF; CDR3 DNA: TGTGCCAGCAGTGAAGGGCAGTTAGCTTTCTTT
V gene: TRBV7-6; J gene: TRBJ1-1; clone size: few; D gene: TRBD1; CDR3 protein: CASGGGTGGKTEAFF; CDR3 DNA: TGTGCCAGCGGGGGGGGGACAGGGGGCAAAACTGAAGCTTTCTTT
V gene: TRBV19; J gene: TRBJ1-1; clone size: -; D gene: -; CDR3 protein: CASNVMQGGSTEAFF; CDR3 DNA: TGTGCCAGTAACGTAATGCAGGGAGGGAGCACTGAAGCTTTCTTT
V gene: TRBV19; J gene: TRBJ2-5; clone size: -; D gene: TRBD2; CDR3 protein: CASSALAGGTQETQYF; CDR3 DNA: TGTGCCAGTAGCGCACTAGCGGGAGGGACGCAAGAGACCCAGTACTTC
V gene: TRBV19; J gene: TRBJ2-1; clone size: few; D gene: TRBD2; CDR3 protein: CASSAKGRGAYNEQFF; CDR3 DNA: TGTGCCAGTAGTGCAAAGGGGCGGGGGGCGTACAATGAGCAGTTCTTC
V gene: TRBV7-9; J gene: TRBJ1-2; clone size: -; D gene: -; CDR3 protein: CASGAGINYGYTF; CDR3 DNA: TGTGCCAGCGGCGCCGGGATTAACTATGGCTACACCTTC
V gene: TRBV4-2; J gene: TRBJ2-4; clone size: -; D gene: -; CDR3 protein: CASSQETGGGDIQYF; CDR3 DNA: TGTGCCAGCAGCCAAGAAACGGGTGGAGGAGACATTCAGTACTTC
V gene: TRBV29-1; J gene: TRBJ2-6; clone size: -; D gene: -; CDR3 protein: CSVQSGQSGANVLTF; CDR3 DNA: TGCAGCGTTCAAAGCGGGCAATCCGGGGCCAACGTCCTGACTTTC